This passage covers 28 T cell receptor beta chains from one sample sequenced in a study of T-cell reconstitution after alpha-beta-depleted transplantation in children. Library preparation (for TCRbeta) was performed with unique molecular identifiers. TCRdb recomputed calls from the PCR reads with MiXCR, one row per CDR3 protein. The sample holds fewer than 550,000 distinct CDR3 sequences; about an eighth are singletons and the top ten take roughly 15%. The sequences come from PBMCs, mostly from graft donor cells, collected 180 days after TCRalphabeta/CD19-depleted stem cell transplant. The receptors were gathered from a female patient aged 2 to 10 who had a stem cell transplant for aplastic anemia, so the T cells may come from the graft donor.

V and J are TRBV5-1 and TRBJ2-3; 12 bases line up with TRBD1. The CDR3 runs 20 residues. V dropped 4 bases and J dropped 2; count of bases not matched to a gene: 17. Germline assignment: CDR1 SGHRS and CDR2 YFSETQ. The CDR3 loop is CASSGRDRGRVPFVTDTQYF. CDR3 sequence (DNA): TGCGCCAGCAGCGGCCGGGACAGGGGGCGCGTGCCGTTTGTCACAGATACGCAGTATTTT.

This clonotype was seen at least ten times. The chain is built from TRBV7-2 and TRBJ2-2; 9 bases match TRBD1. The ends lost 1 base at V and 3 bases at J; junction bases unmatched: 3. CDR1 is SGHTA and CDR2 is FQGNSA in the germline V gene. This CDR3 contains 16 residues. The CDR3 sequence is CASSLGGTGYTGELFF. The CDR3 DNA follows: TGTGCCAGCAGCTTAGGCGGGACAGGGTACACCGGGGAGCTGTTTTTT. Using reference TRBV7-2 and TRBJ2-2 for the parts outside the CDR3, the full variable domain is GAGVSQSPSNKVTEKGKDVELRCDPISGHTALYWYRQSLGQGLEFLIYFQGNSAPDKSGLPSDRFSAERTGGSVSTLTIQRTQQEDSAVYLCASSLGGTGYTGELFFGEGSRLTVL.

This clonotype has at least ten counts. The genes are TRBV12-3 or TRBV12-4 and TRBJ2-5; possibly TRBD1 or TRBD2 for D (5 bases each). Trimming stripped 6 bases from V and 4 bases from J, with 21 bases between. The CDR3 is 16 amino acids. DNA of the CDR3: TGTGCCAGCAGCCAACCGGGACGGGACCTTGGAGAGACCCAGTACTTC. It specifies CASSQPGRDLGETQYF.

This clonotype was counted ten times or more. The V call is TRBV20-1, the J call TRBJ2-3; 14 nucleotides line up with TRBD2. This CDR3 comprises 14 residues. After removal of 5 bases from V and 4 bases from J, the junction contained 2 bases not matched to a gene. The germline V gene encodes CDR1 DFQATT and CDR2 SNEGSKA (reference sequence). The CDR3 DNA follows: TGCAGTGCTCGACTAGCGGGAGGGCCAGATACGCAGTATTTT. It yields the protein CSARLAGGPDTQYF.

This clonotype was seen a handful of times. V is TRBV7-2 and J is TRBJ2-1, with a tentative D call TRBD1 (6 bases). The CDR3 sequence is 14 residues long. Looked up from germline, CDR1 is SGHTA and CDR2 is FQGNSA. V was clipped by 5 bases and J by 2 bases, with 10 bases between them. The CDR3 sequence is CASSQGFPYNEQFF. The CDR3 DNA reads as TGTGCCAGCAGCCAGGGGTTCCCCTACAATGAGCAGTTCTTC.

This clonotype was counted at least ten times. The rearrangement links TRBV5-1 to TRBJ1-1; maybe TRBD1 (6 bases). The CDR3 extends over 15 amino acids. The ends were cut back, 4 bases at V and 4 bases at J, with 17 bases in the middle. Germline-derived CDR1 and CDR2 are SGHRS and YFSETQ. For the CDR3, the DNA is TGCGCCAGCAGCGAAAGTGGGGGCGCGGGCACTGAAGCTTTCTTT. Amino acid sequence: CASSESGGAGTEAFF.

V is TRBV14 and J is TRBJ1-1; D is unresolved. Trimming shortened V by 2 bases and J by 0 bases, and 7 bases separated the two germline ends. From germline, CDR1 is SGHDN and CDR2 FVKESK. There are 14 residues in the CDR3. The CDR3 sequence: CASSQPEMNTEAFF. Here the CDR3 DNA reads TGTGCCAGCAGCCAACCAGAGATGAACACTGAAGCTTTCTTT. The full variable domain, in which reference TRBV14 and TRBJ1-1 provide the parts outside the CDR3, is EAGVTQFPSHSVIEKGQTVTLRCDPISGHDNLYWYRRVMGKEIKFLLHFVKESKQDESGMPNNRFLAERTGGTYSTLKVQPAELEDSGVYFCASSQPEMNTEAFFGQGTRLTVV.

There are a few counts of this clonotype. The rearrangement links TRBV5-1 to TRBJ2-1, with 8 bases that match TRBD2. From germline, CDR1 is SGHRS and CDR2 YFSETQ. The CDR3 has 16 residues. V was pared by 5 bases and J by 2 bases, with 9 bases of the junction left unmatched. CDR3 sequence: CASSFIAGTTYNEQFF. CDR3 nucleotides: TGCGCCAGCAGTTTTATAGCGGGAACTACCTACAATGAGCAGTTCTTC.

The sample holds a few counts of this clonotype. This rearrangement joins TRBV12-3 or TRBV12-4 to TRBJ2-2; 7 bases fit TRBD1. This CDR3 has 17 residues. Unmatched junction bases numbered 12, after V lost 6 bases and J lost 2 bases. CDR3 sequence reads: CASSPLEDRRNTGELFF. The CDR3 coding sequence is TGTGCCAGCAGCCCACTCGAGGACAGGCGCAACACCGGGGAGCTGTTTTTT.

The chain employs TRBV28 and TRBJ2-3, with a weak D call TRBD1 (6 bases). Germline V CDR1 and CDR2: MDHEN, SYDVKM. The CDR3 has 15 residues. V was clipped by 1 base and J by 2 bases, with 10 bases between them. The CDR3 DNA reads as TGTGCCAGCAGTTTATTGGGGACACCCACAGATACGCAGTATTTT. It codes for CASSLLGTPTDTQYF.

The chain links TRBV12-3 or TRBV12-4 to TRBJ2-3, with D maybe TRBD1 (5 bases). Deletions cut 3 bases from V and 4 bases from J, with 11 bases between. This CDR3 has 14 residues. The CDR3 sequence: CASSFRLGADTQYF. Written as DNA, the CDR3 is TGTGCCAGCAGTTTCCGGCTAGGGGCAGATACGCAGTATTTT.

The CDR3 DNA reads TGTGCCAGCAGCGTAGCGGGAGGACCCCAAGAGACCCAGTACTTC. This sequence encodes CASSVAGGPQETQYF. V is TRBV9 and J is TRBJ2-5; TRBD2 matches at 7 bases. The J segment lost 1 base and the V segment lost 0 bases, leaving 3 bases of the junction unmatched. The CDR3 has 15 residues. The germline CDR1 and CDR2 sequences are SGDLS and YYNGEE.

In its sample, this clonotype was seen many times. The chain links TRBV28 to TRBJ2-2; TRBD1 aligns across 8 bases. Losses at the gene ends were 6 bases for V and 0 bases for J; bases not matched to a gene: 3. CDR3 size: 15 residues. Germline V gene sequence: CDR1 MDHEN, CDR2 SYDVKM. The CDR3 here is CASRRQGTNTGELFF. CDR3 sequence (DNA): TGTGCCAGCAGACGACAGGGGACGAACACCGGGGAGCTGTTTTTT. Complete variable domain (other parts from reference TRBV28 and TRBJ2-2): DVKVTQSSRYLVKRTGEKVFLECVQDMDHENMFWYRQDPGLGLRLIYFSYDVKMKEKGDIPEGYSVSREKKERFSLILESASTNQTSMYLCASRRQGTNTGELFFGEGSRLTVL.

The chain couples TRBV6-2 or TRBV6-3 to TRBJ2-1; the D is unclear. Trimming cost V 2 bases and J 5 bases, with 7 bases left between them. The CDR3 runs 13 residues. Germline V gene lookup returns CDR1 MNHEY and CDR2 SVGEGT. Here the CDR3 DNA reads TGTGCCAGCAGTTACCGACGGAACAATGAGCAGTTCTTC. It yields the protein CASSYRRNNEQFF.

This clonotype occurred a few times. CDR3 protein: CASSLAGTGSRGYTF. CDR3 nucleotides: TGTGCCAGCAGTTTAGCGGGGACAGGGTCTCGGGGCTACACCTTC. J is TRBJ1-2 and V is TRBV28; TRBD1 agrees at 9 bases. V shed 2 bases, J shed 8 bases, and the junction held 9 bases outside the gene matches. The CDR3 is made up of 15 amino acids. The germline V gene encodes CDR1 MDHEN and CDR2 SYDVKM.

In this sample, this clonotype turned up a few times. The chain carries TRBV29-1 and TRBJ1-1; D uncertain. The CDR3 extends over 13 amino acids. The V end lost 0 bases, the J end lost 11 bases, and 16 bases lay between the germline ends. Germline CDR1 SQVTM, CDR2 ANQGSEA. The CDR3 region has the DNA TGCAGCGTTGAAGATCCCACACACCCGCGCGCTTTCTTT. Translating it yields CSVEDPTHPRAFF.

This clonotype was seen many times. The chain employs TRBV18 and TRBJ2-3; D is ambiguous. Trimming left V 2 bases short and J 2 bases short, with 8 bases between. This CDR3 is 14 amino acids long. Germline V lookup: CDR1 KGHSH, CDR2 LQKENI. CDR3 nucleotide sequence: TGTGCCAGCTCACCAGACACTTACACAGATACGCAGTATTTT. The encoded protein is CASSPDTYTDTQYF.

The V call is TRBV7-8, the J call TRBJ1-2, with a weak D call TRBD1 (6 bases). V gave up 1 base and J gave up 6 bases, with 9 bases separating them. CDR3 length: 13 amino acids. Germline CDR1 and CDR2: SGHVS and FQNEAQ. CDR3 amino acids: CASSLVRGDGYTF. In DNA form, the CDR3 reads TGTGCCAGCAGCTTAGTCAGGGGCGATGGCTACACCTTC.

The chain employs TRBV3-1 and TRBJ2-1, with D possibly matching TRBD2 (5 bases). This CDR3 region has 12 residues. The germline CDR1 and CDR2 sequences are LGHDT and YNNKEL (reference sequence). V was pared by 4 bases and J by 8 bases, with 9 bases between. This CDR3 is CASSRTGDEQFF. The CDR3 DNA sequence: TGTGCCAGCAGCCGGACTGGTGATGAGCAGTTCTTC.

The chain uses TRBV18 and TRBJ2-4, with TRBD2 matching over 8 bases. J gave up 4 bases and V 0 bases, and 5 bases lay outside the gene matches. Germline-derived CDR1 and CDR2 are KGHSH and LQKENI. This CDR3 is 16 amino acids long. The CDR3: CASSPPASGSKNIQYF. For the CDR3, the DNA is TGTGCCAGCTCACCACCGGCCAGCGGGAGTAAAAACATTCAGTACTTC.

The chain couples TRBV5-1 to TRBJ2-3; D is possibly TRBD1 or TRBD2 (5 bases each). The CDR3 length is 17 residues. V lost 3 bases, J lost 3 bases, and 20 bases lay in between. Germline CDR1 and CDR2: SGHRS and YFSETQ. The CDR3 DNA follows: TGCGCCAGCAGCTACCGTCCAAGGGACCACGTTACAGATACGCAGTATTTT. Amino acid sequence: CASSYRPRDHVTDTQYF.

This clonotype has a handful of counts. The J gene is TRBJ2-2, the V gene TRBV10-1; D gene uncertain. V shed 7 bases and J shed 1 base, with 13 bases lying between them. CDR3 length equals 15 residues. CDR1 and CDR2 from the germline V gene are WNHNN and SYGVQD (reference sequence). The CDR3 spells CASTSGVRNTGELFF. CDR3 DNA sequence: TGCGCCAGCACGAGTGGGGTACGGAACACCGGGGAGCTGTTTTTT.

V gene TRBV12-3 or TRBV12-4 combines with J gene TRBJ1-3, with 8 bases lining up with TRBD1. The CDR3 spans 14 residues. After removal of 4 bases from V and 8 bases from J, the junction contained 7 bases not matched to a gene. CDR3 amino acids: CASSSTGTGHTIYF. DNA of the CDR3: TGTGCCAGCAGTTCCACCGGGACAGGCCACACCATATATTTT.

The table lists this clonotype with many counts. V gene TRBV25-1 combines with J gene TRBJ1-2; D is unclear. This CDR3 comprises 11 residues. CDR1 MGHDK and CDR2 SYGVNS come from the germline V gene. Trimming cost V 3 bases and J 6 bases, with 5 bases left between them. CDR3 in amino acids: CASSDWDGYTF. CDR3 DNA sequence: TGTGCCAGCAGTGATTGGGATGGCTACACCTTC.

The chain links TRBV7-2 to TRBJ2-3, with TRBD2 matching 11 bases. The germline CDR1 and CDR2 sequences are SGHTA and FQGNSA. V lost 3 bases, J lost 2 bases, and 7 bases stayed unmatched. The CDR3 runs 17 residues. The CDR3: CASSFSGTSGFTDTQYF. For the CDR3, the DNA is TGTGCCAGCAGCTTCTCCGGGACTAGCGGTTTCACAGATACGCAGTATTTT.

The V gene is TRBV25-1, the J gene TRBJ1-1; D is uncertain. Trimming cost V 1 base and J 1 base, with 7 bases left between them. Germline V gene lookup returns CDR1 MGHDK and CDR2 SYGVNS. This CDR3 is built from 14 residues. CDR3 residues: CASSEWSRNTEAFF. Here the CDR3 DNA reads TGTGCCAGCAGTGAATGGTCCCGGAACACTGAAGCTTTCTTT. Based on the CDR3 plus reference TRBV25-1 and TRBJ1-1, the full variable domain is EADIYQTPRYLVIGTGKKITLECSQTMGHDKMYWYQQDPGMELHLIHYSYGVNSTEKGDLSSESTVSRIRTEHFPLTLESARPSHTSQYLCASSEWSRNTEAFFGQGTRLTVV.

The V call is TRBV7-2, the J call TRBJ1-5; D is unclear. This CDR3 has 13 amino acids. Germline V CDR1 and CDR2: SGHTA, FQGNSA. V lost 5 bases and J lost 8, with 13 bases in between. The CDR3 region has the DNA TGTGCCAGCAGCCTAGGGATCTTAGAGCCCCAGCATTTT. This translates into CASSLGILEPQHF.

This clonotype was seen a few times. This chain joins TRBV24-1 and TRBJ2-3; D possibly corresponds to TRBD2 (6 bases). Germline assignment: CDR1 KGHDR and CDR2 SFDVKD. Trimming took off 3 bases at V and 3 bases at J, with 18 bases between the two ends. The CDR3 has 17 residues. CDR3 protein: CATSDPSPAGGTDTQYF. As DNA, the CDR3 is TGTGCCACCAGTGATCCCTCCCCAGCGGGCGGGACAGATACGCAGTATTTT.